This T cell receptor beta chain came from a study of shared T cell receptors in the human thymus. Trimming removed 4 bases from V and 0 bases from J, with 9 bases in between. Germline-derived CDR1 and CDR2 are LGHNA and YSLEER. There are 14 residues in the CDR3. Repertoires were generated with immunoSEQ multiplex PCR, while TCRdb's copy carries only in-frame clones and drops some. The sample lists under 700,000 clones, 75% to 80% seen once, with roughly 0.013% in the top ten. These data were likewise used in another study, on human thymus T cells. That investigation notes: Serving as donors were healthy Finnish infants, each of whom was having open corrective surgery for congenital heart defects. Resections were taken during corrective heart surgery, and the thymus tissue came from these. Thymic and blood repertoires showed apparently biased V and J gene usage. Unrelated individuals had highly overlapping thymic repertoires, as reported in related research.

This receptor was taken from a boy in the first two years of life with a congenital heart defect. The chain joins TRBV4-3 to TRBJ1-1; no reliable D call. What was sequenced was thymocytes. CDR3 protein: CASSPGGLNTEAFF. CDR3 sequence (DNA): TGCGCCAGCAGCCCAGGCGGGCTGAACACTGAAGCTTTCTTT.